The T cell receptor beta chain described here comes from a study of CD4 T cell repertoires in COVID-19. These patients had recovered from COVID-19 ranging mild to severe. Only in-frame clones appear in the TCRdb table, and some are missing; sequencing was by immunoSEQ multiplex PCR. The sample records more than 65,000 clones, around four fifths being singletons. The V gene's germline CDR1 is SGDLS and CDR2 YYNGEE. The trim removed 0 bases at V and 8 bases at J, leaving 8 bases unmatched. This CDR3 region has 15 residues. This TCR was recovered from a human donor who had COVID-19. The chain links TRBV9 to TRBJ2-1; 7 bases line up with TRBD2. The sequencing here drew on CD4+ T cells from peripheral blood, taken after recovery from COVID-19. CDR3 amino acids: CASSVVGGFKDEQFF. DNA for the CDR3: TGTGCCAGCAGCGTAGTCGGGGGGTTTAAGGATGAGCAGTTCTTC.